Each of the 19 T cell receptor beta chains below was sequenced from the same sample in a study of blood T cell repertoires in COVID-19. The repertoire was sequenced with immunoSEQ multiplex PCR; TCRdb's copy has only in-frame clones and lacks some. Of around 20,000 clones listed, around 92% are singletons. What was sequenced was peripheral blood. The receptors here all came from a human donor in a cohort sampled during active COVID-19.

Turning to this clone: Relative to the germline gene, one junction end is altered; a read error may explain this. V and J are TRBV7-7 and TRBJ2-1; TRBD1 matches at 9 bases. Germline CDR1 reads SSHAT; CDR2 reads FNYEAQ (reference sequence). This CDR3 region has 15 residues. CDR3 region: CASSLAQGAQFEQFF. The CDR3 DNA follows: TGTGCTAGCAGCTTAGCACAGGGGGCCCAATTTGAGCAGTTCTTC.

The gene calls are TRBV6-5 and TRBJ1-6; TRBD1 matches 7 bases. The germline V gene has CDR1 MNHEY and CDR2 SVGAGI. CDR3 length: 14 amino acids. J lost 10 bases, V lost 6 bases, and 9 bases had no gene match. This chain's CDR3 is CASRTRDRGSPLHF. The CDR3 nucleotides read TGTGCCAGCAGAACCCGGGACAGAGGGTCACCCCTCCACTTT.

The chain joins TRBV2 to TRBJ2-1; 10 nucleotides match TRBD2. The CDR3 totals 13 residues. Unmatched junction bases numbered 3, after V lost 7 bases and J lost 6 bases. Germline V lookup: CDR1 SNHLY, CDR2 FYNNEI. CDR3 in amino acids: CASIAGGSNEQFF. CDR3 DNA sequence: TGTGCCAGCATAGCGGGGGGAAGCAATGAGCAGTTCTTC.

As for this clone: The germline gene is not matched at one end of the junction; a read error may be the cause. The V call is TRBV7-7, the J call TRBJ2-1; D call uncertain. The CDR3 consists of 15 residues. Germline CDR1 SSHAT, CDR2 FNYEAQ (reference sequence). The CDR3: CASSSSHSDSDEQFF. DNA for the CDR3: TGTGCTAGCAGCTCAAGTCATTCCGATTCGGATGAGCAGTTCTTC.

The chain has TRBV7-9 and TRBJ2-1; 10 bases fit TRBD2. The V gene's germline CDR1 is SEHNR and CDR2 FQNEAQ (reference sequence). This CDR3 has 16 residues. J lost 8 bases, V lost 5 bases, and 12 bases had no gene match. CDR3 residues: CASSNPGLASLHEQFF. Here the CDR3 DNA reads TGTGCCAGCAGCAACCCGGGACTAGCGTCCCTCCATGAGCAGTTCTTC.

The chain uses TRBV6-4 and TRBJ1-6, with TRBD1 matching over 7 bases. The germline V gene encodes CDR1 MRHNA and CDR2 SNTAGT. The CDR3 spans 13 residues. Trimming removed 5 bases from V and 7 bases from J; junction bases left unmatched: 2. CDR3 bases: TGTGCCAGCAGTTCGACAGGGAATTCACCCCTCCACTTT. Protein: CASSSTGNSPLHF.

This clone was counted only a few times. The rearrangement joins TRBV4-1 to TRBJ1-1; D unresolved. CDR1 is MGHRA and CDR2 is YSYEKL in the germline V gene. This CDR3 is built from 14 residues. V lost 3 bases to trimming and J lost 1 base, with 9 bases between them. The CDR3 loop is CASSHGLENTEAFF. CDR3 coding DNA: TGCGCCAGCAGCCACGGACTCGAGAACACTGAAGCTTTCTTT.

The chain combines TRBV10-3 with TRBJ2-7; D gene ambiguous. Looked up from germline, CDR1 is ENHRY and CDR2 is SYGVKD. The CDR3 extends over 16 amino acids. The V end was cut by 2 bases, the J end by 7 bases, with 21 bases between. CDR3 bases: TGTGCCATCAGTGAGCCACAATTACAGCTTATCCCAGAGCAGTACTTC. This translates into CAISEPQLQLIPEQYF.

V usage is TRBV6-6 and J usage is TRBJ1-4; D possibly corresponds to TRBD1 (5 bases). The CDR3 extends over 14 amino acids. Looked up from germline, CDR1 is MNHNY and CDR2 is SVGAGI (reference sequence). Trimming cost V 5 bases and J 3 bases, with 10 bases left between them. The CDR3 here is CASSTTDPNEKLFF. CDR3 sequence (DNA): TGTGCCAGCAGTACGACAGACCCTAATGAAAAACTGTTTTTT.

The gene calls are TRBV7-2 and TRBJ2-3; 11 bases agree with TRBD2. Looked up from germline, CDR1 is SGHTA and CDR2 is FQGNSA. Germline trimming cut 5 bases from V and 4 bases from J; bases unmatched to any gene: 5. The CDR3 runs 15 residues. CDR3 protein: CASSLSGGAADTQYF. In DNA, the CDR3 is TGTGCCAGCAGCCTTAGCGGGGGGGCCGCAGATACGCAGTATTTT.

The gene calls are TRBV6-6 and TRBJ1-1; the D gene is possibly TRBD1 (5 bases). Trimming pared 6 bases from V and 6 bases from J, leaving 14 bases between. This CDR3 has 13 amino acids. Germline CDR1 and CDR2: MNHNY and SVGAGI (reference sequence). In DNA form, the CDR3 reads TGTGCCAGCAGATATAGCAGGGTCGCTGAAGCTTTCTTT. This codes for CASRYSRVAEAFF.

The chain joins TRBV5-6 to TRBJ1-2; D gene unclear. The germline gives CDR1 SGHDT, CDR2 YYEEEE. Trimming stripped 5 bases from V and 1 base from J, with 9 bases between. The length of the CDR3 is 13 residues. CDR3 sequence: CASSFQDNYGYTF. As DNA, the CDR3 is TGTGCCAGCAGTTTCCAGGATAACTATGGCTACACCTTC.

The CDR3 DNA follows: TGTGCCAGCAGCGCTACAGGGGGCAATTCACCCCTCCACTTT. Amino acids: CASSATGGNSPLHF. The J gene is TRBJ1-6, the V gene TRBV5-6; 9 nucleotides match TRBD1. Germline loops: CDR1 SGHDT, CDR2 YYEEEE. Trimming took 4 bases from V and 7 from J; bases not matched to a gene: 3. CDR3 length: 14 residues.

The chain employs TRBV2 and TRBJ2-7; weak D call: TRBD2 (5 bases). V was pared by 8 bases and J by 0 bases, with 11 bases between. Germline V gives CDR1 SNHLY, CDR2 FYNNEI. The length of the CDR3 is 13 residues. The CDR3 protein is CASEGSRSYEQYF. For the CDR3, the DNA is TGTGCCAGCGAGGGAAGCCGCTCCTACGAGCAGTACTTC.

V and J are TRBV11-3 and TRBJ2-3; 9 nucleotides agree with TRBD1. CDR3 length: 14 amino acids. With 4 bases clipped from V and 1 base from J, the junction kept 0 bases outside the gene matches. Germline V gene sequence: CDR1 SGHNT, CDR2 YENEEA. CDR3 amino acids: CASSWTGGTDTQYF. In nucleotides, the CDR3 is TGTGCCAGCAGCTGGACAGGGGGCACAGATACGCAGTATTTT.

V gene TRBV24-1 combines with J gene TRBJ2-3, with D maybe TRBD1 (6 bases). V shed 4 bases and J shed 3 bases, with 16 bases lying between them. The CDR3 is 16 amino acids. The germline V gene encodes CDR1 KGHDR and CDR2 SFDVKD. The chain's CDR3 is CATSDHRVGATDTQYF. CDR3 nucleotides: TGTGCCACCAGTGACCACAGGGTGGGGGCTACAGATACGCAGTATTTT.

V gene TRBV27 combines with J gene TRBJ2-3; no clear D. Germline V CDR1 and CDR2: MNHEY, SMNVEV (reference sequence). The CDR3 consists of 15 residues. Trimming left V 4 bases short and J 1 base short, with 12 bases between. The CDR3 reads CASSSPVSRTDTQYF. The CDR3 coding sequence is TGTGCCAGCAGTTCCCCGGTTAGCCGCACAGATACGCAGTATTTT.

The genes are TRBV27 and TRBJ1-1; tentatively, D is TRBD1 (6 bases). This CDR3 comprises 14 residues. V gave up 2 bases and J gave up 1 base, with 8 bases separating them. Germline values: CDR1 MNHEY, CDR2 SMNVEV (reference sequence). CDR3 loop: CASSLGQRNTEAFF. The CDR3 bases are TGTGCCAGCAGTTTAGGACAGCGGAACACTGAAGCTTTCTTT.

The chain joins TRBV27 to TRBJ1-1; 8 positions agree with TRBD1. Trimming took 6 bases from V and 3 from J; bases not matched to a gene: 6. Germline loops: CDR1 MNHEY, CDR2 SMNVEV (reference sequence). The CDR3 is 14 amino acids. CDR3 region: CASRRQGYDTEAFF. The CDR3 nucleotides read TGTGCCAGCAGGAGACAGGGGTACGACACTGAAGCTTTCTTT.